The following is a T cell receptor (beta chain) sequence with its context. The antigen remains unidentified. The data stem from a study of cytomegalovirus exposure and HLA in healthy donors. The CDR3 totals 15 residues. The germline CDR1 and CDR2 sequences are MNHEY and SMNVEV (reference sequence). The germline V and J ends were trimmed by 2 bases and 2 bases, with 13 bases remaining between them. General study points: In a later analysis, HLA-associated TCR beta chains were more clonally expanded than equally common others.

60 Vbeta and 13 Jbeta primers were used in PCR. Data came from immunoSEQ multiplex PCR; TCRdb stores just in-frame clones and leaves some out. The sample data list 95,000 to 150,000 clones. Sequencing was performed on PBMCs. The chain has TRBV27 and TRBJ2-7, with D possibly TRBD1 on 5 matching bases. This TCR derives from a man between 18 and 35 years old in good health and CMV-seronegative. CDR3 bases: TGTGCCAGCAGTTTAGGTGGTGCAGGGCCCTACGAGCAGTACTTC. It encodes CASSLGGAGPYEQYF.